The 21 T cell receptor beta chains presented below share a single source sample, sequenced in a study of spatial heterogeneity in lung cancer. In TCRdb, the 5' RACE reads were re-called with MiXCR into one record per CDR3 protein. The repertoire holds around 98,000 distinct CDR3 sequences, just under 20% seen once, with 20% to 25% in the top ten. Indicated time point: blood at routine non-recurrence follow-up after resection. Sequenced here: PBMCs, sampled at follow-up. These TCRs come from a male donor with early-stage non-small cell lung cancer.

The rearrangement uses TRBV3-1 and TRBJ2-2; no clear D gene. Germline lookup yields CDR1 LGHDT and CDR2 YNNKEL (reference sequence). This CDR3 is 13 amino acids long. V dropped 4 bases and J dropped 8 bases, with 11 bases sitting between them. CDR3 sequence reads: CASSLFSGGELFF. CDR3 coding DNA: TGTGCCAGCAGCCTGTTTTCAGGAGGGGAGCTGTTTTTT.

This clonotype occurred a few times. The DNA for the CDR3 is TGTGCCAGCAGCTTGGTTACGGAACATGGCTACACCTTC. Protein sequence: CASSLVTEHGYTF. This chain connects TRBV5-4 to TRBJ1-2; D is unclear. CDR3 length: 13 residues. Germline loops: CDR1 SGHNT, CDR2 YYREEE (reference sequence). Trimming pared 0 bases from V and 6 bases from J, leaving 9 bases between. The full variable domain, completed using reference TRBV5-4 and TRBJ1-2, is ETGVTQSPTHLIKTRGQQVTLRCSSQSGHNTVSWYQQALGQGPQFIFQYYREEENGRGNFPPRFSGLQFPNYSSELNVNALELDDSALYLCASSLVTEHGYTFGSGTRLTVV.

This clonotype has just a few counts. CDR3: CASSYRDTQAKNIQYF. The CDR3 coding sequence is TGTGCCAGCAGCTACCGGGACACCCAAGCCAAAAACATTCAGTACTTC. The chain links TRBV3-2 to TRBJ2-4; the tabulated D call, TRBD1, remains unverified against the DNA. TRBV3-2 is deemed a pseudogene. This CDR3 is 16 amino acids long.

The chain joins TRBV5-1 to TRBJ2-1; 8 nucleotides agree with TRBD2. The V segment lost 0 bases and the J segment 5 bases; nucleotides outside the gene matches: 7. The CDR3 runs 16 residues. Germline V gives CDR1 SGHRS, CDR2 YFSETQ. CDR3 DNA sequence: TGCGCCAGCAGCTTGGCCCCGGGGGGGCTAAACAATGAGCAGTTCTTC. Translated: CASSLAPGGLNNEQFF. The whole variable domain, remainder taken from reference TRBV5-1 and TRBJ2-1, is KAGVTQTPRYLIKTRGQQVTLSCSPISGHRSVSWYQQTPGQGLQFLFEYFSETQRNKGNFPGRFSGRQFSNSRSEMNVSTLELGDSALYLCASSLAPGGLNNEQFFGPGTRLTVL.

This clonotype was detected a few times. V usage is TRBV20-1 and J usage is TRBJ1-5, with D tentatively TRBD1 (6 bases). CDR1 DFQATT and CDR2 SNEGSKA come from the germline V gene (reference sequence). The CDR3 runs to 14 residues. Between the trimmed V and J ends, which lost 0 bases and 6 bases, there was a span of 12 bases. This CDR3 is CSARDQGGGQPQHF. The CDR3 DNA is TGCAGTGCTAGAGATCAGGGAGGGGGTCAGCCCCAGCATTTT.

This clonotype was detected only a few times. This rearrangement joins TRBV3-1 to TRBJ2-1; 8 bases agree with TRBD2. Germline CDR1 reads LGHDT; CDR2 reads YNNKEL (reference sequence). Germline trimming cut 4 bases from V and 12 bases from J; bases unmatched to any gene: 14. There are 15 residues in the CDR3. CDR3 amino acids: CASSLGTSGALVQFF. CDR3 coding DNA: TGTGCCAGCAGCCTAGGGACTAGTGGGGCCCTGGTGCAGTTCTTC.

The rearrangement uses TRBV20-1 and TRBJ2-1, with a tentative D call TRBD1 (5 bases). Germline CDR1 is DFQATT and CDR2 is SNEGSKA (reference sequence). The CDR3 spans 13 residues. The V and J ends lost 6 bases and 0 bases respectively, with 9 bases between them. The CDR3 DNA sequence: TGCAGTGCACCGACAGACTCCTACAATGAGCAGTTCTTC. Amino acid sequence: CSAPTDSYNEQFF.

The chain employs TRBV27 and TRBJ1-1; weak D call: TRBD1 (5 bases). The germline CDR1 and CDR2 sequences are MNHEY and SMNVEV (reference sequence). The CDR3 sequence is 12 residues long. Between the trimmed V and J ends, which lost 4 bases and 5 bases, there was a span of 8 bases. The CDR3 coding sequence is TGTGCCAGCAGTTCCGGGACGACTGAAGCTTTCTTT. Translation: CASSSGTTEAFF.

This CDR3 reads CASSIYRPIRRLSSYNEQFF. CDR3 DNA sequence: TGTGCCAGTAGTATTTATCGTCCAATACGAAGGTTGAGCTCCTACAATGAGCAGTTCTTC. The V and J genes are TRBV19 and TRBJ2-1, with unresolved D. Germline-derived CDR1 and CDR2 are LNHDA and SQIVND (reference sequence). V was clipped by 3 bases and J by 0 bases, with 24 bases between them. The CDR3 loop spans 20 amino acids.

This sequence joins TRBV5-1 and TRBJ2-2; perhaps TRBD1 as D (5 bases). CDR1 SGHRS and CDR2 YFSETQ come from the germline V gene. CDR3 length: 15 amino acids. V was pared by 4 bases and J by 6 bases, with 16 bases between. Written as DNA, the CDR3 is TGCGCCAGCAGCCGGCAGGGTCCAGATGCCGGGGAGCTGTTTTTT. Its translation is CASSRQGPDAGELFF.

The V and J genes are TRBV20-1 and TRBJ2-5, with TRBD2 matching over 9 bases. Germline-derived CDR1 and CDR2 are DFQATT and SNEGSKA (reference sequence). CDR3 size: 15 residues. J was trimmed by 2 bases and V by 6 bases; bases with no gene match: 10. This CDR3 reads CSAFSSGEFQETQYF. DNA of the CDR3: TGCAGTGCGTTTTCTAGCGGGGAGTTTCAAGAGACCCAGTACTTC.

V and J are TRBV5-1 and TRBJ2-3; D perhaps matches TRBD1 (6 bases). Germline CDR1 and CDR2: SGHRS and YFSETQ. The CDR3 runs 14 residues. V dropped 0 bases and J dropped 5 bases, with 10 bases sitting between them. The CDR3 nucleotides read TGCGCCAGCAGCTTGGGGACAGCCGGAGATACGCAGTATTTT. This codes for CASSLGTAGDTQYF.

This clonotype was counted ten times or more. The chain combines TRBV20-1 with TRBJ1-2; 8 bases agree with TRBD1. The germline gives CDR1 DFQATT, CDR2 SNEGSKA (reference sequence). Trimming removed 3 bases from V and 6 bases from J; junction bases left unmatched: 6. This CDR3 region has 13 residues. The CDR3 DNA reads TGCAGTGCTAGTGGTTCGACAGGGGATGGCTACACCTTC. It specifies CSASGSTGDGYTF.

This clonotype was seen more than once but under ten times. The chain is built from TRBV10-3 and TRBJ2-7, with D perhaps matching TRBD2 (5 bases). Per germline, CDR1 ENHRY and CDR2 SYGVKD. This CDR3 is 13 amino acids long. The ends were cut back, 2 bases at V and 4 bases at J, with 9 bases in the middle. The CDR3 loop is CAISEGRVYEQYF. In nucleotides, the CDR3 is TGTGCCATCAGTGAGGGGCGGGTTTACGAGCAGTACTTC.

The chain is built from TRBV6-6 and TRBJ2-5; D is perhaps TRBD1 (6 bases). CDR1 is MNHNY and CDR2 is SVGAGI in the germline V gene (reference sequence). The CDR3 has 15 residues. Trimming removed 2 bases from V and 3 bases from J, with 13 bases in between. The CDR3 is CASSYEGHWEETQYF. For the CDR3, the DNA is TGTGCCAGCAGTTACGAGGGACATTGGGAAGAGACCCAGTACTTC.

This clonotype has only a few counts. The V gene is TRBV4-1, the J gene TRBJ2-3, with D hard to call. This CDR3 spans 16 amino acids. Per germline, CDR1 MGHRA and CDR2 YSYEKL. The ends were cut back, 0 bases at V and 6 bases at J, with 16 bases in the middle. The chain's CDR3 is CASSQDLTVGSDTQYF. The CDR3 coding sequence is TGCGCCAGCAGCCAAGACTTGACGGTAGGGTCCGATACGCAGTATTTT.

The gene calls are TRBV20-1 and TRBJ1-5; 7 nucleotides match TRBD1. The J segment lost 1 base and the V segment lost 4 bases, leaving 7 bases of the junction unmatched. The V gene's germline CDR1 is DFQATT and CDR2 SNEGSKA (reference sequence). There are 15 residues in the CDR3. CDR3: CSAKRRTGSNQPQHF. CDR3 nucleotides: TGCAGTGCTAAAAGAAGGACAGGAAGCAATCAGCCCCAGCATTTT.

The CDR3 region is CASSRDGLAGGGALNIQYF. Written as DNA, the CDR3 is TGTGCCAGCAGCCGTGACGGACTAGCGGGAGGAGGGGCCCTTAACATTCAGTACTTC. J is TRBJ2-4 and V is TRBV4-2; 14 bases are a match to TRBD2. The CDR3 runs to 19 residues. V shed 4 bases and J 7 bases; nucleotides not matched to a gene: 15. The germline V gene has CDR1 LGHNA and CDR2 YNFKEQ.

The CDR3 DNA follows: TGTGCCATCAAAGGGGAGAATCAGCCCCAGCATTTT. Its translation is CAIKGENQPQHF. V and J are TRBV10-3 and TRBJ1-5, with D possibly being TRBD1 (5 bases). The CDR3 extends over 12 amino acids. The V and J ends lost 7 bases and 4 bases respectively, with 8 bases between them. Germline loops: CDR1 ENHRY, CDR2 SYGVKD.

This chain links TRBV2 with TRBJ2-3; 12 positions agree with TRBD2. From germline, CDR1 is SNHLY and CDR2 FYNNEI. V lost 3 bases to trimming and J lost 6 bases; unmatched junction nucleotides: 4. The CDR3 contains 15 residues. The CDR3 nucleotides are TGTGCCAGCAGTGACCTAGCGGGAGGGCGGGATACGCAGTATTTT. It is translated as CASSDLAGGRDTQYF. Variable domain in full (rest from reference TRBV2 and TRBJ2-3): EPEVTQTPSHQVTQMGQEVILRCVPISNHLYFYWYRQILGQKVEFLVSFYNNEISEKSEIFDDQFSVERPDGSNFTLKIRSTKLEDSAMYFCASSDLAGGRDTQYFGPGTRLTVL.

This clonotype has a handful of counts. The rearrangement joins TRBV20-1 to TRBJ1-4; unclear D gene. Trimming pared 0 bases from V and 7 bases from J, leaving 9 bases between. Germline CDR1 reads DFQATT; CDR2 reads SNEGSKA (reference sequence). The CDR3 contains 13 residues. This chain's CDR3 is CSARDGPGEKLFF. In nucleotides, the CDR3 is TGCAGTGCTAGAGACGGGCCGGGTGAAAAACTGTTTTTT.